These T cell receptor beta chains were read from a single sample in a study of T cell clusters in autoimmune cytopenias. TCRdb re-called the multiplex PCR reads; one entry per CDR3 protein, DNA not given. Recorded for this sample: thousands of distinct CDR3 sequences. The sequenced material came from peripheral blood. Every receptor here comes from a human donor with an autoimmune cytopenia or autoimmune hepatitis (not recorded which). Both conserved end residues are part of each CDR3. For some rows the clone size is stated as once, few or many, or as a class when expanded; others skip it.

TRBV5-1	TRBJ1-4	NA	CASGKQGVDEKLFF
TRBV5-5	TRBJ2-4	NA	CASSLAGIAALAKNIQYF
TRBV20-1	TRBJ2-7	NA	CSAPLTSGRRGHEQYF
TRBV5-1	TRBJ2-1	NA	CASRLGQNNEQFF
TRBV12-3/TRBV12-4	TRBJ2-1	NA	CASSLPRVPGSNTYNEQFF
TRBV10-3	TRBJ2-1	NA	CATALTSGGEGEQFF
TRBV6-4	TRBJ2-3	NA	CASSDSSGGRSDTQYF
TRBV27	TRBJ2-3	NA	CASRTVRGPQVTQYF
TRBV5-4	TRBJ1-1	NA	CASSLGGPRNTEAFF
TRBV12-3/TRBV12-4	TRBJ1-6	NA	CASSPGTGGNSPLHF
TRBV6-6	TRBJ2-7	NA	CASSYQDPGGEQYF
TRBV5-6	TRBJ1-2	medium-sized	CASSLRQKRGYTF
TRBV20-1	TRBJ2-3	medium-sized	CSAILTDTQYF
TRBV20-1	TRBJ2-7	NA	CSARSGTSPYEQYF
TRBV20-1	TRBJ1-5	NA	CSAREGFSNQPQHF
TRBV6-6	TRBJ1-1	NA	CASSYRGPMNTEAFF
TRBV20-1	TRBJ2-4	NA	CSAGSPAKNIQYF
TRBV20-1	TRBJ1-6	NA	CSARDTRTGGYNSPLHF
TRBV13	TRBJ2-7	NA	CASRTTGNSYEQYF
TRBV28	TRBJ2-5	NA	CASGLGGQETQYF
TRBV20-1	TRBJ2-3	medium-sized	CSAVTGRVADTQYF
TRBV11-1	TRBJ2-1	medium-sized	CASSLGGQGNEQFF
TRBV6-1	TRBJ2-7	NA	CASSAGRGRYEQYF
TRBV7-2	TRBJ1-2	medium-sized	CASSFNRGVGYTF
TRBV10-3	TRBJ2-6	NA	CAITGSLPGANVLTF
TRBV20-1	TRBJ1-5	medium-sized	CSASPTGRENQPQHF
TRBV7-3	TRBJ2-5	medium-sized	CASSHKTGVVHKETQYF
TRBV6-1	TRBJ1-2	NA	CASSEVSTSTGTGVRGYTF
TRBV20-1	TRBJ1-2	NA	CSAPDRFYGYTF
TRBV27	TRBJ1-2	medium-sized	CASSRSQGQGAAGYTF
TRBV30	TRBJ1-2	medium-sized	CAWSSGQGGGYTF
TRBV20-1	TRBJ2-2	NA	CSARLSGTPGELFF
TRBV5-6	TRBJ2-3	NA	CASSWGPAGITDTQYF
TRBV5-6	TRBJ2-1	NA	CASSVQTGTIYNEQFF
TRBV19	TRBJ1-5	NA	CASSIATVPYSNQPQHF
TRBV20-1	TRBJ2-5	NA	CSAREARGVETQYF
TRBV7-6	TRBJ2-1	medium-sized	CASSERAGSYNEQFF
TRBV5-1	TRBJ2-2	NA	CASSSDLRGPRTGELFF
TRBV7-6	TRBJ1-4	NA	CASSLETGNNEKLFF
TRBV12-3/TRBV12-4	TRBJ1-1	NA	CASSLRQRNTEAFF
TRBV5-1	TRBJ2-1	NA	CASSRTGTSGEGEQFF
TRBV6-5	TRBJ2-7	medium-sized	CASSYLLDRNYEQYF
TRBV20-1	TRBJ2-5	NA	CSAPDRGSQETQYF
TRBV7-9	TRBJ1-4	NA	CASSLDLAKLFF
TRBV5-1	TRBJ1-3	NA	CASSLDPGMTNTIYF
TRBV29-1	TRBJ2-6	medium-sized	CSVGGSSSGANVLTF
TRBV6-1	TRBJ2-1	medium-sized	CASSEASGNNEQFF
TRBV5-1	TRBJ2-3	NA	CASTLGGVRDTQYF
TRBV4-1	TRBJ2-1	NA	CASSQERFYEQFF
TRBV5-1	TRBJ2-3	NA	CASSLDGTDTQYF
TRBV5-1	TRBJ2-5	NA	CASSLSGQGMETQYF
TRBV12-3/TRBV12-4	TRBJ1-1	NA	CASRGRKNEAFF
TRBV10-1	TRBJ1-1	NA	CASSESIRGREAFF
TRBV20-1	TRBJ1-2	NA	CSASGEGLIYGYTF
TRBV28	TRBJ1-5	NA	CASSPPTGNYQPQHF
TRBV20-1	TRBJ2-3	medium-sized	CSSTRQGVRGDTQYF
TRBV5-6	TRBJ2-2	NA	CASSLVRTAPRRRGVLFF
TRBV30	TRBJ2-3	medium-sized	CAWSVQTSGRARKRTDTQYF
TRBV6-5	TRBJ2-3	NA	CASSIGHTDTQYF
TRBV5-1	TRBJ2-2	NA	CASSLGGPVRGSTGGELFF